The sequence of this T cell receptor (beta chain) was determined in a study of cytomegalovirus exposure and HLA in healthy donors. With V trimmed by 6 bases and J by 4 bases, 11 bases remained unmatched. CDR1 MNHEY and CDR2 SVGAGI come from the germline V gene. The CDR3 is 15 residues long. PCR used 60 Vbeta primers and 13 Jbeta primers. Sequenced by immunoSEQ multiplex PCR; TCRdb stores in-frame clones only, minus some. The data show about 130,000 clones, with 70% to 90% seen just once and 5.5% to 6% held by the top ten. With respect to this clone: No antigen is known for it.

Whole-study results and caveats: When analyzed later, a missense DCLRE1C variant was found to be linked to TCR beta V- and J-gene trimming.

The sample was PBMCs. The chain couples TRBV6-5 to TRBJ1-2; 7 nucleotides agree with TRBD1. This receptor was taken from a woman aged 40 to 50 in good health and CMV-seropositive. CDR3 protein: CASRNPLGQSYGYTF. For the CDR3, the DNA is TGTGCCAGCAGAAATCCTCTGGGACAGTCCTATGGCTACACCTTC.